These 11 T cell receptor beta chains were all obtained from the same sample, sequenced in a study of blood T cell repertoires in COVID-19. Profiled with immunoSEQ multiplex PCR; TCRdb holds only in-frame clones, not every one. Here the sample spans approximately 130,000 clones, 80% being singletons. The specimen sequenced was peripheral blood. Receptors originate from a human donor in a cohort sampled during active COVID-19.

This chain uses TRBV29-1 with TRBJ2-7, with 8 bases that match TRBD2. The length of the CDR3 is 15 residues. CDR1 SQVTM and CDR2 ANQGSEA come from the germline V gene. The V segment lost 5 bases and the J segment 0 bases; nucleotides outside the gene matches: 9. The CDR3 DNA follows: TGCAGCGTTTTGGTAGCGGGGCGCAGCTCCTACGAGCAGTACTTC. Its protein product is CSVLVAGRSSYEQYF.

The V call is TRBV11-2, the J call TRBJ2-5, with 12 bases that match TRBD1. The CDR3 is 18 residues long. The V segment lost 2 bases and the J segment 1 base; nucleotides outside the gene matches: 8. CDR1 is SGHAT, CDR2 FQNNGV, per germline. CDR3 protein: CASSLTSGTGGFQETQYF. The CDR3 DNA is TGTGCCAGCAGCTTAACATCCGGGACAGGGGGCTTCCAAGAGACCCAGTACTTC.

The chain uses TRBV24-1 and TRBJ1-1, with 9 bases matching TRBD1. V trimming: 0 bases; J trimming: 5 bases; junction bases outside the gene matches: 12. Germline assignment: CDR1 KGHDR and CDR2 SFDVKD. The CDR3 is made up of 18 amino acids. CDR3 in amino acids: CATSDLQTTGQGRTEAFF. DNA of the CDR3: TGTGCCACCAGTGATTTGCAAACCACGGGACAGGGACGGACTGAAGCTTTCTTT.

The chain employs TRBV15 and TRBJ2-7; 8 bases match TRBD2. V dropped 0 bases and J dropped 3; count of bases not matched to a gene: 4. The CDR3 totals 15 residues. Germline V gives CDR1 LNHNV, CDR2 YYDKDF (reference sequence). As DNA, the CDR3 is TGTGCCACCAGCAGAGATCCGAGCGGGAGCTACGAGCAGTACTTC. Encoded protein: CATSRDPSGSYEQYF.

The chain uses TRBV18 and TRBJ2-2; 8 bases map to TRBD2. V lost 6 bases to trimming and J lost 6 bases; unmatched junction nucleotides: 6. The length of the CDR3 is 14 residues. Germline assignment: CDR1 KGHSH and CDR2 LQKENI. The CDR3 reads CASSSGAASGELFF. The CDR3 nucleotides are TGTGCCAGCTCTAGCGGGGCTGCTTCCGGGGAGCTGTTTTTT.

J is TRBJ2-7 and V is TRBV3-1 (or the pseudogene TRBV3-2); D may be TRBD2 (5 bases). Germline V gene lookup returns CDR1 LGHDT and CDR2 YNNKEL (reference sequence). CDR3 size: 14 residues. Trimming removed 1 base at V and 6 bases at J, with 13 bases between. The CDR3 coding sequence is TGTGCCAGCAGCCAAGCGGAGGTAATCGGCGAGCAGTACTTC. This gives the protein CASSQAEVIGEQYF.

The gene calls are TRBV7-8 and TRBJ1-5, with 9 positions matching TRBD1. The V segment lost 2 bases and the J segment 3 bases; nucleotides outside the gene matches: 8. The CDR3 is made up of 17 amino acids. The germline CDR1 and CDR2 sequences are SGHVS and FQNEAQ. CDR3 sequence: CASSLFYRDRDNQPQHF. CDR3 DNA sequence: TGTGCCAGCAGCTTATTCTACCGGGACAGGGACAATCAGCCCCAGCATTTT. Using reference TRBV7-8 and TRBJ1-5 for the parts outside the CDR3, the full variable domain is GAGVSQSPRYKVAKRGQDVALRCDPISGHVSLFWYQQALGQGPEFLTYFQNEAQLDKSGLPSDRFFAERPEGSVSTLKIQRTQQEDSAVYLCASSLFYRDRDNQPQHFGDGTRLSIL.

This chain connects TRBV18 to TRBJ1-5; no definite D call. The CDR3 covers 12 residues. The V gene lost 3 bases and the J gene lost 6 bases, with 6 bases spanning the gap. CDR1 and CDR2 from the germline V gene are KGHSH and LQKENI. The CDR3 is CASSPSGQPQHF. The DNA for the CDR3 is TGTGCCAGCTCACCTAGCGGTCAGCCCCAGCATTTT.

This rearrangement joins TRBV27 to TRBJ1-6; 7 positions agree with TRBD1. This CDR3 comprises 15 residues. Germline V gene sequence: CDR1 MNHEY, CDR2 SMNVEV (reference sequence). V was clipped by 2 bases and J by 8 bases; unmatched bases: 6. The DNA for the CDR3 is TGTGCCAGCAGTTTAAAGACAGGGACCCATTCACCCCTCCACTTT. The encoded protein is CASSLKTGTHSPLHF.

The CDR3 sequence: CASSTGTGIAYGYTF. DNA for the CDR3: TGTGCCAGTAGTACCGGGACAGGAATAGCCTATGGCTACACCTTC. The chain links TRBV19 to TRBJ1-2; 8 nucleotides align to TRBD1. The CDR3 is 15 amino acids. CDR1 is LNHDA and CDR2 is SQIVND in the germline V gene (reference sequence). V lost 4 bases to trimming and J lost 4 bases; unmatched junction nucleotides: 8. The variable domain in full, completed from reference TRBV19 and TRBJ1-2, reads DGGITQSPKYLFRKEGQNVTLSCEQNLNHDAMYWYRQDPGQGLRLIYYSQIVNDFQKGDIAEGYSVSREKKESFPLTVTSAQKNPTAFYLCASSTGTGIAYGYTFGSGTRLTVV.

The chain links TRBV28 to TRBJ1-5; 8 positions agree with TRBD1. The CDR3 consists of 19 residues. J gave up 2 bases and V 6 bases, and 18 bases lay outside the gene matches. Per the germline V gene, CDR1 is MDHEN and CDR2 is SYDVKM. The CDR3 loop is CASSLGPRLDRGGNQPQHF. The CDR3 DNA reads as TGTGCCAGCAGCCTCGGACCCCGGCTCGACAGGGGTGGCAATCAGCCCCAGCATTTT.